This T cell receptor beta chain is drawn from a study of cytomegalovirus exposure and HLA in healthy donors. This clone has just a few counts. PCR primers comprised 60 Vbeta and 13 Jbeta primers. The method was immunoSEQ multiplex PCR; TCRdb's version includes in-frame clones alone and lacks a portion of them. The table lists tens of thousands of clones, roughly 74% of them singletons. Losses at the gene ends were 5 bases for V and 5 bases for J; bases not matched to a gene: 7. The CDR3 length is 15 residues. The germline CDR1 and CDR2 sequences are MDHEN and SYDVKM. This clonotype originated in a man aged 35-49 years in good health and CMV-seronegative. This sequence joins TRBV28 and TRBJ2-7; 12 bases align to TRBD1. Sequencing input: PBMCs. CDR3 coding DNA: TGTGCCAGCAGTGGCAGGGACAGGGGGCTAGACGAGCAGTACTTC. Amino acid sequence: CASSGRDRGLDEQYF.